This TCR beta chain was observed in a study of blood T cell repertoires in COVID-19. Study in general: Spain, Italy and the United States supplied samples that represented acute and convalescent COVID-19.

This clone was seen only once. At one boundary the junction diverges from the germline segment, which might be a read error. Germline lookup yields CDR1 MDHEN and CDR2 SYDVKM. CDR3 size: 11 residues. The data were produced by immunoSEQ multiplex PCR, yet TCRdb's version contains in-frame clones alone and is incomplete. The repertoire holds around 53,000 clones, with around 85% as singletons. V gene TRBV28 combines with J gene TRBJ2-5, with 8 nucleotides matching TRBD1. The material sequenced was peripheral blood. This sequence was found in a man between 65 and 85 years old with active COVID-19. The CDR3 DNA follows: TGTGCCAGCAGTTCCCGGGACAGGCAGGACTTC. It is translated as CASSSRDRQDF. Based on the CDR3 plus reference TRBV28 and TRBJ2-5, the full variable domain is DVKVTQSSRYLVKRTGEKVFLECVQDMDHENMFWYRQDPGLGLRLIYFSYDVKMKEKGDIPEGYSVSREKKERFSLILESASTNQTSMYLCASSSRDRQDFGPGTRLLVL.